This entry lists 18 T cell receptor beta chains sequenced from one sample in a study of T-cell reconstitution after alpha-beta-depleted transplantation in children. TCRbeta library preparation incorporated unique molecular identifiers. Each CDR3 protein is one row after TCRdb ran MiXCR on the PCR reads. There are hundreds of thousands of distinct CDR3 sequences in the sample; about 21% occur only once, and roughly 13% lies in the top ten. This specimen consisted of PBMCs, mostly from graft donor cells, obtained 360 days after TCRalphabeta/CD19-depleted stem cell transplant. Source of these receptors: a boy under three years old who had a stem cell transplant for acute myeloid leukemia, so the T cells may come from the graft donor.

Ten or more counts support this clonotype. The chain has TRBV5-4 and TRBJ1-2, with D possibly being TRBD1 (6 bases). The CDR3 runs 18 residues. Between the trimmed V and J ends, which lost 0 bases and 3 bases, there was a span of 21 bases. The germline gives CDR1 SGHNT, CDR2 YYREEE (reference sequence). This CDR3 is CASSLDQVWGPGDYGYTF. CDR3 nucleotides: TGTGCCAGCAGCTTGGACCAGGTTTGGGGGCCCGGGGACTATGGCTACACCTTC.

This chain joins TRBV5-1 and TRBJ1-2; no reliable D call. The CDR3 contains 13 residues. The germline CDR1 and CDR2 sequences are SGHRS and YFSETQ. Trimming stripped 1 base from V and 2 bases from J, with 6 bases between. CDR3 sequence: CASSLRENYGYTF. The DNA for the CDR3 is TGCGCCAGCAGCTTGAGAGAAAACTATGGCTACACCTTC.

The V call is TRBV4-2, the J call TRBJ2-6; D uncertain. V was shortened by 10 bases and J by 0 bases, with 19 bases between the two germline ends. This CDR3 comprises 17 residues. Germline V lookup: CDR1 LGHNA, CDR2 YNFKEQ. The CDR3 DNA reads as TGTGCCATGGGCCCCGGGCTCGGCTTCTCTGGGGCCAACGTCCTGACTTTC. It yields the protein CAMGPGLGFSGANVLTF.

The gene calls are TRBV4-1 and TRBJ2-3, with a weak D call TRBD2 (5 bases). CDR1 is MGHRA, CDR2 YSYEKL, per germline. Trimming took off 1 base at V and 5 bases at J, with 13 bases between the two ends. This CDR3 comprises 15 residues. The CDR3 DNA reads as TGCGCCAGCAGCCAAGTTGGGAGAGGTGGAGATACGCAGTATTTT. Translation: CASSQVGRGGDTQYF.

This chain links TRBV11-2 with TRBJ2-1; no clear D gene. The CDR3 consists of 17 residues. Germline V CDR1 and CDR2: SGHAT, FQNNGV. V dropped 1 base and J dropped 2 bases, with 15 bases sitting between them. The CDR3 region is CASSLGSDSPTYNEQFF. The CDR3 DNA reads TGTGCCAGCAGCTTAGGCTCAGACTCTCCGACCTACAATGAGCAGTTCTTC.

The gene calls are TRBV6-5 and TRBJ1-6; D is undetermined. The CDR3 extends over 16 amino acids. Per the germline V gene, CDR1 is MNHEY and CDR2 is SVGAGI. V lost 2 bases and J lost 10, with 18 bases in between. The CDR3 DNA reads as TGTGCCAGCAGTTACGAAAAGCTGGCGGTAGGATCACCCCTCCACTTT. Translated, it gives CASSYEKLAVGSPLHF.

Only a few counts were recorded for this clonotype. CDR3 region: CASSQVGLAGSTDTQYF. The DNA of the CDR3 is TGTGCCAGCAGCCAAGTTGGGCTAGCGGGGAGTACAGATACGCAGTATTTT. V and J are TRBV4-2 and TRBJ2-3, with 9 positions matching TRBD2. CDR1 is LGHNA and CDR2 is YNFKEQ in the germline V gene. There are 17 residues in the CDR3. V trimming: 1 base; J trimming: 3 bases; junction bases outside the gene matches: 8.

This chain joins TRBV20-1 and TRBJ2-5; D is unclear. The germline V gene has CDR1 DFQATT and CDR2 SNEGSKA (reference sequence). Trimming removed 2 bases from V and 2 bases from J, with 9 bases in between. The CDR3 is 13 amino acids. CDR3 in amino acids: CSARHPAQETQYF. The CDR3 DNA is TGCAGTGCTAGACATCCAGCACAAGAGACCCAGTACTTC.

This sequence joins TRBV20-1 and TRBJ1-1; 7 nucleotides align to TRBD1. The V and J ends lost 3 bases and 1 base, in that order; junction bases with no gene match: 11. Germline CDR1 reads DFQATT; CDR2 reads SNEGSKA (reference sequence). This CDR3 is built from 16 residues. CDR3: CSARVTQGGGNTEAFF. In DNA, the CDR3 is TGCAGTGCTAGGGTAACGCAGGGGGGTGGGAACACTGAAGCTTTCTTT.

This clonotype has a count of ten or more. The chain couples TRBV20-1 to TRBJ2-1; the D gene is possibly TRBD2 (6 bases). Germline assignment: CDR1 DFQATT and CDR2 SNEGSKA (reference sequence). Trimming cost V 7 bases and J 6 bases, with 31 bases left between them. CDR3 length equals 18 residues. The CDR3 bases are TGCAGTGTTCGGATCTCCCCAAAGACGGGACTCTCCCCCAATGAGCAGTTCTTC. As protein: CSVRISPKTGLSPNEQFF.

The CDR3 DNA is TGTGCCAGCAGCCCCGGCAGCCTCTCCGGCTACACCTTC. Residues: CASSPGSLSGYTF. The V call is TRBV7-9, the J call TRBJ1-2; D call uncertain. Per the germline V gene, CDR1 is SEHNR and CDR2 is FQNEAQ (reference sequence). Between the trimmed V and J ends, which lost 5 bases and 8 bases, there was a span of 15 bases. This CDR3 is 13 amino acids long.

This clonotype occurred a few times. The V call is TRBV12-3 or TRBV12-4, the J call TRBJ2-5; the D gene is possibly TRBD2 (5 bases). The CDR3 covers 15 residues. V was clipped by 2 bases and J by 1 base, with 11 bases between them. The CDR3 is CASSLTGLGQETQYF. CDR3 DNA: TGTGCCAGCAGTTTAACGGGGTTGGGCCAAGAGACCCAGTACTTC.

This chain connects TRBV3-1 to TRBJ2-1; 7 bases map to TRBD2. Germline CDR1 and CDR2: LGHDT and YNNKEL (reference sequence). CDR3 length: 17 amino acids. V shed 4 bases and J 6 bases; nucleotides not matched to a gene: 15. The CDR3 DNA is TGTGCCAGCAGCCCTACGGCGGGGGAGGTTGGGGGCAATGAGCAGTTCTTC. It yields the protein CASSPTAGEVGGNEQFF.

This clonotype was seen many times. The chain uses TRBV7-6 and TRBJ2-3, with 13 bases aligning to TRBD2. Germline values: CDR1 SGHVS, CDR2 FNYEAQ. The CDR3 extends over 15 amino acids. J gave up 9 bases and V 4 bases, and 7 bases lay outside the gene matches. This CDR3 is CASSSGLAGAQTQYF. The CDR3 nucleotides read TGTGCCAGCAGCTCAGGACTAGCGGGGGCCCAGACGCAGTATTTT.

This clonotype was seen ten or more times. This rearrangement joins TRBV5-1 to TRBJ2-7, with D unresolved. The CDR3 totals 13 residues. V gave up 0 bases and J gave up 3 bases, with 7 bases separating them. CDR1 is SGHRS and CDR2 is YFSETQ in the germline V gene. The CDR3 here is CASSLAPSYEQYV. The CDR3 DNA reads TGCGCCAGCAGCTTGGCCCCAAGCTACGAGCAGTACGTC.

This chain joins TRBV5-6 and TRBJ1-4; 7 nucleotides line up with TRBD1. CDR1 is SGHDT, CDR2 YYEEEE, per germline. The length of the CDR3 is 18 residues. With V trimmed by 3 bases and J by 1 base, 12 bases remained unmatched. Here the CDR3 reads CASSYETGLRGTNEKLFF. CDR3 DNA sequence: TGTGCCAGCAGCTACGAGACAGGGCTTCGTGGAACTAATGAAAAACTGTTTTTT.

This clonotype was observed at least ten times. J is TRBJ2-5 and V is TRBV7-9, with 10 bases identical to TRBD1. The trim removed 0 bases at V and 4 bases at J, leaving 8 bases unmatched. This CDR3 spans 17 amino acids. CDR1 is SEHNR, CDR2 FQNEAQ, per germline (reference sequence). CDR3 DNA: TGTGCCAGCAGCTTAGCGCACGGGACAGGGGTAGCAGAGACCCAGTACTTC. Its translation: CASSLAHGTGVAETQYF.

In this sample, this clonotype turned up once. The rearrangement links TRBV7-3 to TRBJ2-1, with D possibly matching TRBD1 (6 bases). Germline loops: CDR1 SGHTA, CDR2 FQGTGA. V dropped 2 bases and J dropped 7 bases, with 15 bases sitting between them. CDR3 length: 15 amino acids. CDR3 sequence reads: CASSLPGTTGNEQFF. CDR3 bases: TGTGCCAGCAGCTTACCCGGGACAACCGGGAATGAGCAGTTCTTC.